This T cell receptor beta chain was recorded in a study of blood T cell repertoires in COVID-19. As for the study in general: There were acute and convalescent COVID-19 samples, and they came from the United States, Italy and Spain. Sources were T cells, B-cell-depleted T cells, or PBMCs; the material itself was cDNA or gDNA.

The CDR3 loop spans 16 amino acids. Germline V gene data show CDR1 as LGHDT and CDR2 as YNNKEL (reference sequence). Unmatched junction bases numbered 4, after V lost 0 bases and J lost 2 bases. In the original workflow: Reference gene primers were amplified, and this amplification served to estimate nucleated cell counts. The repertoire was sequenced with immunoSEQ multiplex PCR; TCRdb's copy has only in-frame clones and lacks some. V, J and clone size derive from that table, while D and trimming were established from the DNA sequence. The sample has more than 200,000 clones, about 83% seen once. The receptor was derived from a man between 35 and 55 years old with active or convalescent COVID-19. The sample comprised peripheral blood. The V gene is TRBV3-1 (or the pseudogene TRBV3-2), the J gene TRBJ2-7; TRBD2 matches at 10 bases. The CDR3 spells CASSQEASGGPYEQYF. The CDR3 DNA follows: TGTGCCAGCAGCCAAGAGGCTAGCGGGGGACCCTACGAGCAGTACTTC.